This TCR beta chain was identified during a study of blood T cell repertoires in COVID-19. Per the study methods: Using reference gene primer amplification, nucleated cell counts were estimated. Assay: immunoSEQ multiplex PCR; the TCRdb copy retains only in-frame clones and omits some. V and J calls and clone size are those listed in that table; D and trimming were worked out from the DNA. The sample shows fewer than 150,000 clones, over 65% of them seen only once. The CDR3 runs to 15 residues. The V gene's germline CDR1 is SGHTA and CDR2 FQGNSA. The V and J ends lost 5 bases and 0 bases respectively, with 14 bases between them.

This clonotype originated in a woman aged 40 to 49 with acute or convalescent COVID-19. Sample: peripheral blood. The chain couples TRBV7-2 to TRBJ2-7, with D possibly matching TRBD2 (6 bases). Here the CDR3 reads CASSRDSRGSYEQYF. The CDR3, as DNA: TGTGCCAGCAGCCGTGACTCGCGGGGCTCCTACGAGCAGTACTTC.